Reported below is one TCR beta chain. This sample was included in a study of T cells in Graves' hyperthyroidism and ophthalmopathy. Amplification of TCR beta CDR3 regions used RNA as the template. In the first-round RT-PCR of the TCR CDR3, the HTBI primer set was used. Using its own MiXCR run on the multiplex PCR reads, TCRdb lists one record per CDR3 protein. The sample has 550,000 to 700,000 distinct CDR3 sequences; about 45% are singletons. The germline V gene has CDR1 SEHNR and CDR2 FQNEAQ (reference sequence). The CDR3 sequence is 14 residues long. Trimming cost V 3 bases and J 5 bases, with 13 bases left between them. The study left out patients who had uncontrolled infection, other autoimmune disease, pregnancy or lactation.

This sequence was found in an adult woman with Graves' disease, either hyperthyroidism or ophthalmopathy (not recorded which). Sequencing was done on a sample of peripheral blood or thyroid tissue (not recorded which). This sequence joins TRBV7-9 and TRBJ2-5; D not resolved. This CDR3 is CASSFRPSGETQYF. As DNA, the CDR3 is TGTGCCAGCAGCTTTAGGCCCTCTGGCGAGACCCAGTACTTC.